These 18 T cell receptor beta chains were sequenced from one sample in a study of T-cell reconstitution after alpha-beta-depleted transplantation in children. The TCRbeta library was prepared with unique molecular identifiers. TCRdb itself ran the PCR reads through MiXCR, one entry per CDR3 protein. The repertoire has approximately 500,000 distinct CDR3 sequences, 8% to 11% of them found once; the top ten carry just over 2%. The starting material was PBMCs, obtained before TCRalphabeta/CD19-depleted stem cell transplant. These receptors came from a child aged 2 to 9 with inherited bone marrow failure, due to receive a stem cell transplant.

The chain combines TRBV7-9 with TRBJ2-2; D might be TRBD1 or TRBD2, each matching 5 bases. The ends were cut back, 5 bases at V and 4 bases at J, with 11 bases in the middle. The CDR3 spans 14 residues. From germline, CDR1 is SEHNR and CDR2 FQNEAQ (reference sequence). In DNA form, the CDR3 reads TGTGCCAGCAGCGTCCGGGGCCCCACCGGGGAGCTGTTTTTT. Encoded protein: CASSVRGPTGELFF.

This clonotype was observed at least ten times. The chain carries TRBV12-3 or TRBV12-4 and TRBJ2-7; D gene ambiguous. The CDR3 extends over 14 amino acids. V lost 6 bases, J lost 2 bases, and 14 bases lay in between. CDR3 amino acids: CASSPFRNTYEQYF. CDR3 coding DNA: TGTGCCAGCAGCCCATTCAGGAATACCTACGAGCAGTACTTC.

In this sample, this clonotype turned up many times. V usage is TRBV29-1 and J usage is TRBJ2-3; D gene ambiguous. The V and J ends lost 6 bases and 6 bases respectively, with 16 bases between them. CDR1 SQVTM and CDR2 ANQGSEA come from the germline V gene. The CDR3 spans 13 residues. Written as DNA, the CDR3 is TGCAGCGTCGAAATCGGGTTCCCGGATACGCAGTATTTT. It yields the protein CSVEIGFPDTQYF.

This clonotype has ten or more counts. V usage is TRBV29-1 and J usage is TRBJ1-5, with no clear D. The length of the CDR3 is 14 residues. The germline V gene has CDR1 SQVTM and CDR2 ANQGSEA. V lost 5 bases and J 0 bases, leaving 11 bases between the germline ends. The DNA of the CDR3 is TGCAGCGTTTCAAGCTCTTATAGCAATCAGCCCCAGCATTTT. This sequence encodes CSVSSSYSNQPQHF. Complete variable domain (other parts from reference TRBV29-1 and TRBJ1-5): SAVISQKPSRDICQRGTSLTIQCQVDSQVTMMFWYRQQPGQSLTLIATANQGSEATYESGFVIDKFPISRPNLTFSTLTVSNMSPEDSSIYLCSVSSSYSNQPQHFGDGTRLSIL.

This clonotype occurred a few times. V usage is TRBV6-5 and J usage is TRBJ2-5, with 10 bases fitting TRBD2. The V gene's germline CDR1 is MNHEY and CDR2 SVGAGI. The ends lost 2 bases at V and 5 bases at J; junction bases unmatched: 2. The CDR3 is 14 amino acids. This CDR3 reads CASSYGLAAETQYF. The DNA for the CDR3 is TGTGCCAGCAGTTACGGACTAGCGGCGGAGACCCAGTACTTC.

Regarding this clonotype: A read error may explain this, as a much larger clone is one base away. The rearrangement links TRBV30 to TRBJ2-7; the D gene is possibly TRBD2 (5 bases). The germline V gene has CDR1 GTSNPN and CDR2 SVGIG (reference sequence). The V end lost 4 bases, the J end lost 0 bases, and 10 bases lay between the germline ends. The CDR3 loop spans 13 amino acids. CDR3: CAWTNGVSYEQYF. CDR3 DNA sequence: TGTGCCTGGACCAACGGGGTCTCCTACGAGCAGTACTTC. The variable domain in full, completed from reference TRBV30 and TRBJ2-7, reads SQTIHQWPATLVQPVGSPLSLECTVEGTSNPNLYWYRQAAGRGLQLLFYSVGIGQISSEVPQNLSASRPQDRQFILSSKKLLLSDSGFYLCAWTNGVSYEQYFGPGTRLTVT.

This clonotype occurred many times. V and J are TRBV5-1 and TRBJ2-5, with 7 bases that match TRBD1. Trimming took 6 bases from V and 0 from J; bases not matched to a gene: 2. CDR1 is SGHRS and CDR2 is YFSETQ in the germline V gene. This CDR3 is built from 13 residues. The CDR3 nucleotides read TGCGCCAGCACAGGACAGGACCAAGAGACCCAGTACTTC. It encodes CASTGQDQETQYF.

Ten or more counts support this clonotype. V is TRBV6-5 and J is TRBJ2-1, with D unresolved. The CDR3 loop spans 11 amino acids. Germline CDR1 and CDR2: MNHEY and SVGAGI. V was pared by 5 bases and J by 9 bases, with 8 bases between. CDR3 DNA: TGTGCCAGCAGTGACTGGAGTGAGCAGTTCTTC. This encodes CASSDWSEQFF.

This clonotype was counted ten times or more. The J gene is TRBJ2-1, the V gene TRBV12-3 or TRBV12-4; TRBD1 matches at 11 bases. The CDR3 totals 16 residues. The V segment lost 6 bases and the J segment 6 bases; nucleotides outside the gene matches: 10. The CDR3 DNA reads as TGTGCCAGCAGCCCCCCTGGACAGGGGGCACGCAATGAGCAGTTCTTC. Protein sequence: CASSPPGQGARNEQFF.

This clonotype was counted many times. This rearrangement joins TRBV28 to TRBJ2-3; D call uncertain. CDR3 size: 12 residues. V lost 8 bases, J lost 9 bases, and 15 bases lay in between. The germline V gene encodes CDR1 MDHEN and CDR2 SYDVKM. The CDR3 sequence: CASHARALTQYF. CDR3 sequence (DNA): TGTGCCAGCCACGCCCGAGCCCTGACGCAGTATTTT.

This clonotype was counted ten times or more. The V and J genes are TRBV5-1 and TRBJ1-1; no definite D call. CDR3 length: 15 amino acids. Trimming pared 0 bases from V and 0 bases from J, leaving 9 bases between. From germline, CDR1 is SGHRS and CDR2 YFSETQ. The CDR3 region is CASSLGSVLNTEAFF. The CDR3 region has the DNA TGCGCCAGCAGCTTGGGCAGTGTTCTGAACACTGAAGCTTTCTTT.

Notes on this clonotype: This could be a read error, since a much larger clone is one nucleotide away. Because it lacks the conserved phenylalanine or tryptophan at the end, this CDR3 is likely a read error. The chain recombines TRBV12-3 or TRBV12-4 with TRBJ2-4; D may correspond to TRBD1 or TRBD2 (6 bases each). Trimming took off 2 bases at V and 7 bases at J, with 9 bases between the two ends. This CDR3 contains 13 residues. The CDR3 loop reads CASSLRGANIQYS. The CDR3 DNA is TGTGCCAGCAGTTTAAGGGGGGCGAACATTCAGTACTCC.

This clonotype was detected ten times or more. The gene calls are TRBV5-1 and TRBJ2-7, with 7 nucleotides matching TRBD2. The germline V gene has CDR1 SGHRS and CDR2 YFSETQ. J was trimmed by 2 bases and V by 3 bases; bases with no gene match: 5. This CDR3 spans 14 amino acids. The CDR3 is CASSSERGTYEQYF. CDR3 in DNA: TGCGCCAGCAGCTCGGAGCGGGGCACCTACGAGCAGTACTTC.

This clonotype was counted many times. The chain combines TRBV12-3 or TRBV12-4 with TRBJ1-2; D is possibly TRBD1 (6 bases). V was pared by 6 bases and J by 5 bases, with 13 bases between. This CDR3 has 13 residues. The CDR3 DNA reads as TGTGCCAGCAGCCCCGGGACACCTTATGGCTACACCTTC. It specifies CASSPGTPYGYTF.

In this sample, this clonotype turned up many times. The rearrangement links TRBV11-2 to TRBJ2-7; D is unclear. V dropped 0 bases and J dropped 4 bases, with 4 bases sitting between them. CDR3 length equals 12 residues. Germline V gives CDR1 SGHAT, CDR2 FQNNGV. The CDR3 nucleotides read TGTGCCAGCAGCTTAGATGTATACGAGCAGTACTTC. Its translation: CASSLDVYEQYF.

CDR3 nucleotide sequence: TGTGCCAGCAGCCAAGGTGAGGCGGCGGGAGGTGGCGCAGATACGCAGTATTTT. Its protein is CASSQGEAAGGGADTQYF. The V and J genes are TRBV4-2 and TRBJ2-3; 8 bases map to TRBD2. The CDR3 is made up of 18 amino acids. The junction had 13 bases not matched to a gene; V was cut back by 1 base and J by 4 bases. Germline CDR1 LGHNA, CDR2 YNFKEQ.

This clonotype has a count of ten or more. The V and J genes are TRBV3-1 and TRBJ2-3; TRBD2 might be the D (6 bases). Per germline, CDR1 LGHDT and CDR2 YNNKEL (reference sequence). The CDR3 has 16 residues. Trimming pared 1 base from V and 4 bases from J, leaving 15 bases between. CDR3 region: CASSQVGTPFPDTQYF. The CDR3 coding sequence is TGTGCCAGCAGCCAAGTGGGGACTCCCTTCCCAGATACGCAGTATTTT.

This clonotype has a count of ten or more. This chain connects TRBV5-1 to TRBJ2-5; possibly TRBD1 for D (6 bases). Germline CDR1 reads SGHRS; CDR2 reads YFSETQ. V was pared by 4 bases and J by 5 bases, with 18 bases between. The CDR3 is 15 amino acids. Written as DNA, the CDR3 is TGCGCCAGCAGCAAATTACAGGGCTTTGGGGAGACCCAGTACTTC. Translation: CASSKLQGFGETQYF.